This passage covers 14 T cell receptor beta chains from one sample sequenced in a study of shared clonotypes between healthy human individuals (dated by TCRdb to about 2020). Libraries were constructed by the immunoSEQ multiplex PCR assay. Sourced from immuneACCESS, this table was stored by TCRdb with only in-frame sequences that have V and J called. A share of the clones is absent; for the studies checked, an unresolved V gene accounts for under half, and the remainder has no known explanation. The sample data list some 1 million clones, and around four fifths of these were observed just once. Clones ranked in the top ten supply 1.4% of the sample. Input material: memory CD4+ T cells sorted from blood. The cell subset or site tag for this specimen amounts to: CD45RA-negative fraction. Receptors were obtained from a man between 18 and 29 years old in good health.

This sequence joins TRBV5-1 and TRBJ1-3; D is uncertain. Germline CDR1 reads SGHRS; CDR2 reads YFSETQ. CDR3 length: 15 residues. V lost 2 bases, J lost 2 bases, and 11 bases lay in between. CDR3 amino acids: CASSFGSAAGNTIYF. In DNA form, the CDR3 reads TGCGCCAGCAGCTTTGGGTCGGCAGCTGGAAACACCATATATTTT. Complete variable domain (other parts from reference TRBV5-1 and TRBJ1-3): KAGVTQTPRYLIKTRGQQVTLSCSPISGHRSVSWYQQTPGQGLQFLFEYFSETQRNKGNFPGRFSGRQFSNSRSEMNVSTLELGDSALYLCASSFGSAAGNTIYFGEGSWLTVV.

V usage is TRBV9 and J usage is TRBJ1-3; D remains unclear. The V and J ends lost 3 bases and 4 bases respectively, with 14 bases between them. CDR3 size: 15 residues. Germline-derived CDR1 and CDR2 are SGDLS and YYNGEE. CDR3 amino acids: CASSAGSFSGNTIYF. In DNA, the CDR3 is TGTGCCAGCAGCGCAGGAAGTTTCTCCGGAAACACCATATATTTT.

The J gene is TRBJ2-2, the V gene TRBV5-8, with D perhaps matching TRBD1 (5 bases). Deletions cut 2 bases from V and 6 bases from J, with 11 bases between. The CDR3 is made up of 14 amino acids. Germline-derived CDR1 and CDR2 are SGHTS and YDEGEE. This CDR3 is CASSFLRGAGELFF. The CDR3 region has the DNA TGTGCCAGCAGCTTTTTAAGGGGTGCCGGGGAGCTGTTTTTT.

The chain has TRBV2 and TRBJ2-3, with a weak D call TRBD2 (5 bases). V shed 8 bases and J shed 3 bases, with 6 bases lying between them. The CDR3 is made up of 11 amino acids. CDR1 is SNHLY and CDR2 is FYNNEI in the germline V gene. CDR3 residues: CASGETDTQYF. CDR3 DNA: TGTGCCAGCGGGGAGACAGATACGCAGTATTTT. Drawing the rest from reference TRBV2 and TRBJ2-3, the complete variable domain is EPEVTQTPSHQVTQMGQEVILRCVPISNHLYFYWYRQILGQKVEFLVSFYNNEISEKSEIFDDQFSVERPDGSNFTLKIRSTKLEDSAMYFCASGETDTQYFGPGTRLTVL.

Only one count was recorded for this clone. The V call is TRBV30, the J call TRBJ2-5; D perhaps matches TRBD1 (5 bases). Deletions cut 1 base from V and 3 bases from J, with 15 bases between. Per the germline V gene, CDR1 is GTSNPN and CDR2 is SVGIG (reference sequence). The CDR3 length is 15 residues. CDR3 loop: CAWSASTVLKETQYF. The DNA for the CDR3 is TGTGCCTGGAGTGCTTCGACAGTATTGAAAGAGACCCAGTACTTC.

For the CDR3, the DNA is TGTGCCAGCAGCTTGAGCAGGGCGAACACTGAAGCTTTCTTT. Protein product: CASSLSRANTEAFF. This chain uses TRBV5-4 with TRBJ1-1, with a possible D match to TRBD1 (5 bases). V lost 1 base, J lost 1 base, and 8 bases lay in between. Per the germline V gene, CDR1 is SGHNT and CDR2 is YYREEE (reference sequence). The CDR3 spans 14 residues.

The chain has TRBV12-1 and TRBJ2-3; TRBD1 is the table's D call and was not checked against the DNA. TRBV12-1 is a recognized pseudogene. The CDR3 totals 15 residues. DNA for the CDR3: TGTGCCAGCAGTTTTAAGACAGGGGAATTAGATACGCAGTATTTT. Translating it yields CASSFKTGELDTQYF.

This sequence joins TRBV7-9 and TRBJ1-3; the D is unclear. Trimming stripped 3 bases from V and 0 bases from J, with 6 bases between. This CDR3 comprises 14 residues. CDR1 SEHNR and CDR2 FQNEAQ come from the germline V gene (reference sequence). CDR3 nucleotide sequence: TGTGCCAGCAGCTTGTCGGACTCTGGAAACACCATATATTTT. Its protein product is CASSLSDSGNTIYF.

The J gene is TRBJ2-5, the V gene TRBV7-9; no definite D call. The CDR3 is 15 residues long. V lost 2 bases to trimming and J lost 3 bases, with 13 bases between them. CDR1 SEHNR and CDR2 FQNEAQ come from the germline V gene (reference sequence). In DNA, the CDR3 is TGTGCCAGCAGCTTACGGCTTGCTTCCGAAGAGACCCAGTACTTC. This encodes CASSLRLASEETQYF.

The rearrangement joins TRBV7-6 to TRBJ2-2; either TRBD1 or TRBD2 may fit D (5 bases each). Trimming left V 8 bases short and J 8 bases short, with 6 bases between. Germline lookup yields CDR1 SGHVS and CDR2 FNYEAQ. There are 10 residues in the CDR3. In DNA form, the CDR3 reads TGTGCCAGCGGGACGGGGGAGCTGTTTTTT. It translates to CASGTGELFF.

The gene calls are TRBV28 and TRBJ1-1, with D hard to call. The V gene's germline CDR1 is MDHEN and CDR2 SYDVKM. The CDR3 totals 13 residues. V was cut by 5 bases and J by 5 bases, with 12 bases left in between. The CDR3: CASSTRVSTEAFF. DNA for the CDR3: TGTGCCAGCAGTACCCGGGTGAGTACTGAAGCTTTCTTT. The entire variable domain, with the rest obtained from reference TRBV28 and TRBJ1-1, is as follows: DVKVTQSSRYLVKRTGEKVFLECVQDMDHENMFWYRQDPGLGLRLIYFSYDVKMKEKGDIPEGYSVSREKKERFSLILESASTNQTSMYLCASSTRVSTEAFFGQGTRLTVV.

This clone appeared once. The chain uses TRBV10-1 and TRBJ2-1; TRBD1 agrees at 9 bases. The germline gives CDR1 WNHNN, CDR2 SYGVQD (reference sequence). V lost 7 bases to trimming and J lost 6 bases; unmatched junction nucleotides: 1. The CDR3 spans 12 residues. As DNA, the CDR3 is TGCGCCAGCAAGGGACAGGGCAATGAGCAGTTCTTC. It is translated as CASKGQGNEQFF.

The chain has TRBV11-2 and TRBJ2-5; no clear D gene. Between the trimmed V and J ends, which lost 1 base and 4 bases, there was a span of 7 bases. CDR3 length equals 13 residues. Germline CDR1 reads SGHAT; CDR2 reads FQNNGV. The CDR3 region is CASSLGQRETQYF. The CDR3 DNA is TGTGCCAGCAGCTTAGGTCAACGAGAGACCCAGTACTTC. The full variable domain, completed using reference TRBV11-2 and TRBJ2-5, is EAGVAQSPRYKIIEKRQSVAFWCNPISGHATLYWYQQILGQGPKLLIQFQNNGVVDDSQLPKDRFSAERLKGVDSTLKIQPAKLEDSAVYLCASSLGQRETQYFGPGTRLLVL.

This clone was seen once. This sequence joins TRBV28 and TRBJ2-5; the D is unclear. Germline V gene data show CDR1 as MDHEN and CDR2 as SYDVKM. Trimming cost V 5 bases and J 5 bases, with 9 bases left between them. The CDR3 has 12 amino acids. The CDR3 is CASSPVSETQYF. DNA for the CDR3: TGTGCCAGCAGTCCGGTTTCGGAGACCCAGTACTTC.